The 18 T cell receptor beta chains below all came from one sample that was sequenced in a study of CD8 T cells in ankylosing spondylitis (dated by TCRdb to between 2016 and 2019). The library relied on 5' RACE. The reads were generated on an Illumina HiSeq 2500. TCRdb applied fastp at Q25 and MiXCR to the public reads, then kept only in-frame beta chains. Rows are unified per CDR3 protein, each entry keeping the most common DNA and genes. Counted in this sample were some 140,000 distinct CDR3 sequences; 7% to 8% of them appeared once. The ten top clones hold under 15% of the sample. The specimen sequenced was blood, either unsorted or a sorted T cell fraction (not recorded which). The receptors were sampled from a female donor with ankylosing spondylitis or in good health (not recorded which).

This clonotype was counted at least ten times. The rearrangement links TRBV29-1 to TRBJ1-1; 7 nucleotides align to TRBD1. The CDR3 consists of 13 residues. The J segment lost 6 bases and the V segment lost 6 bases, leaving 10 bases of the junction unmatched. Germline V gene lookup returns CDR1 SQVTM and CDR2 ANQGSEA. This CDR3 is CSVATGYGAEAFF. The CDR3 nucleotides are TGCAGCGTCGCGACAGGGTACGGCGCTGAAGCTTTCTTT.

This clonotype was detected ten times or more. V gene TRBV5-1 combines with J gene TRBJ2-5, with TRBD1 identical over 9 bases. V trimming: 0 bases; J trimming: 2 bases; junction bases outside the gene matches: 2. The CDR3 extends over 15 amino acids. Germline loops: CDR1 SGHRS, CDR2 YFSETQ. CDR3 bases: TGCGCCAGCAGCTTGGCAGGACAGGGGCAAGAGACCCAGTACTTC. It codes for CASSLAGQGQETQYF.

This clonotype was recorded many times. CDR3 sequence: CSPPGTGNTEAFF. The CDR3 DNA sequence: TGCAGCCCTCCCGGGACAGGGAACACTGAAGCTTTCTTT. The rearrangement uses TRBV29-1 and TRBJ1-1; 8 positions agree with TRBD1. V lost 8 bases, J lost 1 base, and 6 bases stayed unmatched. CDR3 size: 13 residues. Per germline, CDR1 SQVTM and CDR2 ANQGSEA.

As regards this clonotype: With a much larger clone just one base away, this may be a read error. The chain uses TRBV6-1 and TRBJ1-1; 11 bases match TRBD1. This CDR3 region has 16 residues. Per germline, CDR1 MNHNS and CDR2 SASEGT. In DNA, the CDR3 is TGTGCCAGCAGTGTGGGGACAGGGGGTATGAACACTGTAGCTTTCTTT. This codes for CASSVGTGGMNTVAFF.

This clonotype was seen repeatedly, ten times or more. The chain couples TRBV6-1 to TRBJ1-2; a possible D gene is TRBD1 (6 bases). The CDR3 contains 14 residues. Trimming removed 5 bases at V and 7 bases at J, with 17 bases between. Germline-derived CDR1 and CDR2 are MNHNS and SASEGT. CDR3 protein: CASSITPGEGGYTF. The CDR3 DNA sequence: TGTGCCAGCAGTATTACCCCAGGGGAGGGTGGCTACACCTTC.

This clonotype was counted ten times or more. The chain joins TRBV27 to TRBJ1-6; 9 nucleotides match TRBD1. The CDR3 is 14 amino acids. Germline values: CDR1 MNHEY, CDR2 SMNVEV (reference sequence). Unmatched junction bases numbered 1, after V lost 2 bases and J lost 8 bases. CDR3 nucleotides: TGTGCCAGCAGTTTAGGGGACAGGGATTCACCCCTCCACTTT. Residues: CASSLGDRDSPLHF.

This clonotype was counted ten times or more. The chain couples TRBV12-3 or TRBV12-4 to TRBJ1-5; weak D call: TRBD1 (5 bases). The CDR3 is 13 residues long. Trimming pared 3 bases from V and 4 bases from J, leaving 7 bases between. CDR3 region: CASSLTANQPQHF. CDR3 DNA: TGTGCCAGCAGTTTGACAGCTAATCAGCCCCAGCATTTT.

This clonotype was observed a few times. The J gene is TRBJ2-3, the V gene TRBV18; tentative D call: TRBD1 (6 bases). This CDR3 comprises 17 residues. Trimming cost V 3 bases and J 1 base, with 17 bases left between them. CDR1 and CDR2 from the germline V gene are KGHSH and LQKENI. The CDR3 DNA reads TGTGCCAGCTCACCGAAGGGAATGGGGGCCGGCACAGATACGCAGTATTTT. Translating it yields CASSPKGMGAGTDTQYF.

This clonotype was observed many times. V gene TRBV6-1 combines with J gene TRBJ2-3; 10 nucleotides match TRBD2. Unmatched junction bases numbered 7, after V lost 0 bases and J lost 10 bases. The germline V gene has CDR1 MNHNS and CDR2 SASEGT. The CDR3 totals 15 residues. CDR3 in amino acids: CASSEAGLAVTAQYF. The CDR3 DNA reads TGTGCCAGCAGTGAAGCAGGACTAGCGGTTACGGCGCAGTATTTT.

This clonotype occurred many times. The rearrangement joins TRBV29-1 to TRBJ1-3; D is ambiguous. The CDR3 sequence is 13 residues long. The germline V and J ends were trimmed by 2 bases and 0 bases, with 5 bases remaining between them. Germline V lookup: CDR1 SQVTM, CDR2 ANQGSEA. CDR3 residues: CSVEHPSGNTIYF. Here the CDR3 DNA reads TGCAGCGTTGAACATCCCTCTGGAAACACCATATATTTT.

This clonotype was observed many times. The V gene is TRBV9, the J gene TRBJ1-2; 7 positions agree with TRBD1. The germline gives CDR1 SGDLS, CDR2 YYNGEE. V lost 1 base, J lost 4 bases, and 7 bases stayed unmatched. This CDR3 contains 15 residues. In nucleotides, the CDR3 is TGTGCCAGCAGCGTAATCCCAGGGACAGTCTATGGCTACACCTTC. Residues: CASSVIPGTVYGYTF.

The sample holds many counts of this clonotype. This rearrangement joins TRBV20-1 to TRBJ1-3; D is possibly TRBD1 (5 bases). Between the trimmed V and J ends, which lost 0 bases and 0 bases, there was a span of 12 bases. The germline V gene has CDR1 DFQATT and CDR2 SNEGSKA (reference sequence). There are 16 residues in the CDR3. In nucleotides, the CDR3 is TGCAGTGCTAGAGATCCAGGGAGGGGCTCTGGAAACACCATATATTTT. Its translation: CSARDPGRGSGNTIYF.

This chain joins TRBV7-2 and TRBJ2-1, with TRBD2 identical over 9 bases. The CDR3 has 19 amino acids. Trimming removed 2 bases from V and 3 bases from J; junction bases left unmatched: 14. Per germline, CDR1 SGHTA and CDR2 FQGNSA. CDR3 DNA sequence: TGTGCCAGCAGCTTAACGGGACTAGCCTTTCGGGCGCGCTACAATGAGCAGTTCTTC. Residues: CASSLTGLAFRARYNEQFF. The variable domain in full, with the rest retrieved from reference TRBV7-2 and TRBJ2-1, is GAGVSQSPSNKVTEKGKDVELRCDPISGHTALYWYRQSLGQGLEFLIYFQGNSAPDKSGLPSDRFSAERTGGSVSTLTIQRTQQEDSAVYLCASSLTGLAFRARYNEQFFGPGTRLTVL.

V is TRBV6-2 or TRBV6-3 and J is TRBJ2-3; weak D call: TRBD2 (5 bases). This CDR3 is built from 14 residues. Germline V gene data show CDR1 as MNHEY and CDR2 as SVGEGT. V lost 2 bases and J 4 bases, leaving 10 bases between the germline ends. The CDR3 is CASSYTRAADTQYF. CDR3 DNA: TGTGCCAGCAGTTACACTAGGGCGGCAGATACGCAGTATTTT.

Ten or more counts support this clonotype. The rearrangement links TRBV7-3 to TRBJ2-1, with 7 positions matching TRBD2. CDR1 SGHTA and CDR2 FQGTGA come from the germline V gene. The CDR3 loop spans 17 amino acids. Losses at the gene ends were 1 base for V and 0 bases for J; bases not matched to a gene: 6. This CDR3 reads CASSLMAGDGSYNEQFF. The CDR3 DNA reads as TGTGCCAGCAGCTTAATGGCGGGGGATGGCTCCTACAATGAGCAGTTCTTC.

This clonotype came up many times. This chain uses TRBV5-1 with TRBJ2-7, with 10 bases identical to TRBD1. This CDR3 has 14 amino acids. V dropped 3 bases and J dropped 2; count of bases not matched to a gene: 2. Germline assignment: CDR1 SGHRS and CDR2 YFSETQ. For the CDR3, the DNA is TGCGCCAGCAGCTACGGGACAGGGGCCTACGAGCAGTACTTC. It translates to CASSYGTGAYEQYF.

This clonotype was counted many times. The gene calls are TRBV12-3 or TRBV12-4 and TRBJ1-2; D perhaps matches TRBD1 (6 bases). The germline V and J ends were trimmed by 5 bases and 4 bases, with 20 bases remaining between them. The CDR3 consists of 16 residues. The CDR3 reads CASSPRGVFSPYGYTF. Here the CDR3 DNA reads TGTGCCAGCAGTCCGAGGGGGGTTTTCTCTCCCTATGGCTACACCTTC.

This clonotype has a count of ten or more. The chain carries TRBV12-3 or TRBV12-4 and TRBJ2-1; 7 positions agree with TRBD2. This CDR3 contains 15 residues. Trimming cost V 5 bases and J 10 bases; bases outside gene matches: 14. CDR3 protein: CASSPSRGAGPEQFF. CDR3 nucleotides: TGTGCCAGCAGTCCCTCCCGGGGAGCGGGGCCCGAGCAGTTCTTC.